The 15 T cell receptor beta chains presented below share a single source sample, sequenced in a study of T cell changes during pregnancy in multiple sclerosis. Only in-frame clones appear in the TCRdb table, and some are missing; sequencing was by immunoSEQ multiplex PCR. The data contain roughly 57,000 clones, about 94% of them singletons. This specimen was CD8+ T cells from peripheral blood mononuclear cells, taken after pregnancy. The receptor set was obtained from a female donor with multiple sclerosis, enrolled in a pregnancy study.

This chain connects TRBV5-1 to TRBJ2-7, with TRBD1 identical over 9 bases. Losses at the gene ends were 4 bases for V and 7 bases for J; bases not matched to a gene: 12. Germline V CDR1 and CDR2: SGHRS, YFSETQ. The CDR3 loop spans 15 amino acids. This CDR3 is CASSREQGASGEQYF. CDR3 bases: TGCGCCAGCAGCCGCGAACAGGGGGCATCAGGAGAGCAGTACTTC.

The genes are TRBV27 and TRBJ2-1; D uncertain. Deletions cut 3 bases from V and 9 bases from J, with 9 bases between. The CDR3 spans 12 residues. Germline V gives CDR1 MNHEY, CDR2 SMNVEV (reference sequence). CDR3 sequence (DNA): TGTGCCAGCAGTTTTTCTCGGAGTGAGCAGTTCTTC. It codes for CASSFSRSEQFF.

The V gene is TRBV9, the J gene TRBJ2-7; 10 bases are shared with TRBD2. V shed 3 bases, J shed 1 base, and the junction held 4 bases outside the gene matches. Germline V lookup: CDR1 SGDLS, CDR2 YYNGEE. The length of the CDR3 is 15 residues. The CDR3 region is CASSAIAGGSYEQYF. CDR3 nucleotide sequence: TGTGCCAGCAGCGCAATAGCGGGAGGTTCCTACGAGCAGTACTTC.

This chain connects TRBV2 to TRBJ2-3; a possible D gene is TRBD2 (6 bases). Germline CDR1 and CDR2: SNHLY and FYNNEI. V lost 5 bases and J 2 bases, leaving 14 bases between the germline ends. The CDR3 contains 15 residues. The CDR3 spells CASSQTGLDTDTQYF. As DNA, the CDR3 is TGTGCCAGCAGTCAGACGGGACTCGACACAGATACGCAGTATTTT.

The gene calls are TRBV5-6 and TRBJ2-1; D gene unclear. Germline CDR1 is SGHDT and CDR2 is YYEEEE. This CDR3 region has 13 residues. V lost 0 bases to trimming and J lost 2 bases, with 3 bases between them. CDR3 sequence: CASSLDTYNEQFF. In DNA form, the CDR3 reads TGTGCCAGCAGCTTGGACACCTACAATGAGCAGTTCTTC.

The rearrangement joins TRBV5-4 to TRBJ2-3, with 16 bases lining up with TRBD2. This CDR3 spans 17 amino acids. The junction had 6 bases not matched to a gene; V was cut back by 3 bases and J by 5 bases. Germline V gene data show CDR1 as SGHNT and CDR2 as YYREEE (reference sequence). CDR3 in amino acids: CASSWGLAGGPGDTQYF. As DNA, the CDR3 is TGTGCCAGCAGCTGGGGACTAGCGGGAGGGCCAGGAGATACGCAGTATTTT.

The CDR3 spells CASSVAPGTDTQYF. CDR3 DNA sequence: TGTGCCAGCAGCGTAGCTCCCGGGACAGATACGCAGTATTTT. The J gene is TRBJ2-3, the V gene TRBV9; D not certain. Germline V gene data show CDR1 as SGDLS and CDR2 as YYNGEE. This CDR3 is 14 amino acids long. V gave up 0 bases and J gave up 3 bases, with 8 bases separating them.

CDR3 residues: CSVRGSPYNEQFF. The CDR3 DNA is TGCAGCGTTCGGGGGAGTCCCTACAATGAGCAGTTCTTC. The chain employs TRBV29-1 and TRBJ2-1; possibly TRBD2 for D (6 bases). V shed 5 bases and J shed 2 bases, with 10 bases lying between them. From germline, CDR1 is SQVTM and CDR2 ANQGSEA. CDR3 length: 13 residues.

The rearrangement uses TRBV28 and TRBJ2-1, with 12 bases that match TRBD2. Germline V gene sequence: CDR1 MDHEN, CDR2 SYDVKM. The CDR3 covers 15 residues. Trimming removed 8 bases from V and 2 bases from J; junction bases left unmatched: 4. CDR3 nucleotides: TGTGCCAGCCGCGGACTAGCGGGACCCTACAATGAGCAGTTCTTC. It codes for CASRGLAGPYNEQFF.

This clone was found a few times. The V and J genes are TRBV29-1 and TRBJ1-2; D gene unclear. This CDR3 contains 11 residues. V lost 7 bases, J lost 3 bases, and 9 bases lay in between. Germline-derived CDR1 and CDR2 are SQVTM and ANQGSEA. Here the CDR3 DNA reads TGCAGCGCTCTCCGGGACTATGGCTACACCTTC. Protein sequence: CSALRDYGYTF. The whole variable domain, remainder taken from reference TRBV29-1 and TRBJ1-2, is SAVISQKPSRDICQRGTSLTIQCQVDSQVTMMFWYRQQPGQSLTLIATANQGSEATYESGFVIDKFPISRPNLTFSTLTVSNMSPEDSSIYLCSALRDYGYTFGSGTRLTVV.

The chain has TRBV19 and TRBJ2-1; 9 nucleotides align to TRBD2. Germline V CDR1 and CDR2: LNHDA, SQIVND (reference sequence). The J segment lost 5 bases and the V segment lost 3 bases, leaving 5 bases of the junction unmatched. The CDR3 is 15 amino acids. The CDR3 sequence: CASSIMAGGNNEQFF. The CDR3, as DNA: TGTGCCAGTAGTATTATGGCGGGAGGGAACAATGAGCAGTTCTTC.

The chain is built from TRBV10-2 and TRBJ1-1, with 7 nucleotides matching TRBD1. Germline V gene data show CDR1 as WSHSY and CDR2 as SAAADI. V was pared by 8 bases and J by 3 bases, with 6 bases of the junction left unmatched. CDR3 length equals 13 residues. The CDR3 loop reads CASHRGLDTEAFF. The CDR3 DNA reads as TGCGCCAGCCATAGGGGGCTGGACACTGAAGCTTTCTTT.

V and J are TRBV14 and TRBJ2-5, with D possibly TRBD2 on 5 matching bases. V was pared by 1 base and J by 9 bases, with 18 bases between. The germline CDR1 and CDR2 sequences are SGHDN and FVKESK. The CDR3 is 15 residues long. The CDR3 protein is CASSQADYPVRPQYF. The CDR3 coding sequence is TGTGCCAGCAGCCAAGCCGACTACCCGGTTCGTCCCCAGTACTTC.

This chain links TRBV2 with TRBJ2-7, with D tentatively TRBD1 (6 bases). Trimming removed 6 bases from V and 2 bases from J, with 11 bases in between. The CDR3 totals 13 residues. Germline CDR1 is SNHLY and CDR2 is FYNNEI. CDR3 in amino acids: CASSNRVAYEQYF. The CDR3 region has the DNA TGTGCCAGCAGCAACAGGGTCGCCTACGAGCAGTACTTC.

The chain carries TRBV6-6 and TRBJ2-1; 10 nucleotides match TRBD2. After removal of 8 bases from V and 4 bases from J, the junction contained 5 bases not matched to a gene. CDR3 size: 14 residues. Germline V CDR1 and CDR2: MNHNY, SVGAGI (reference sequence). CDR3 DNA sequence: TGTGCCAGCGTAATACTAGCGGGGTACAATGAGCAGTTCTTC. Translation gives CASVILAGYNEQFF.